These T cell receptor beta chains were read from a single sample in a study of T cells after yellow fever vaccination. TCRdb fed the 5' RACE reads into MiXCR, producing one record per CDR3 protein. The sample carries under 300,000 distinct CDR3 sequences, around 6.7% recorded once. The specimen was CD4+ T cells sorted from PBMCs, collected on the day of the yellow fever booster vaccination. The source is a man under 40 who received the YFV17D yellow fever vaccine. CDR3s include the opening cysteine and the closing phenylalanine or tryptophan. The order of the fields is CDR3 protein, clone size, J gene, V gene, CDR3 length. Some rows mark clone size as missing; the rest say once, few, many or name a class of expanded clone.

CATRDERNTGELFF . TRBJ2-2 TRBV24-1 14
CATSDPGLAVNEQFF . TRBJ2-1 TRBV24-1 15
CAWSVWTFNTEAFF many TRBJ1-1 TRBV30 14
CASSQVTVRGDRAETQYF few TRBJ2-5 TRBV4-3 18
CAIRTSGAGSYNEQFF many TRBJ2-1 TRBV10-3 16
CASSLRSGRDNEQFF . TRBJ2-1 TRBV7-2 15
CASSLDYGHYGYTF many TRBJ1-2 TRBV5-1 14
CASSPTGTASYEQYF . TRBJ2-7 TRBV12-3/TRBV12-4 15
CASSHSYGSNNEQFF many TRBJ2-1 TRBV7-2 15
CASRRTGDYNEQFF few TRBJ2-1 TRBV19 14
CASAGRDSDIDEQFF many TRBJ2-1 TRBV6-2/TRBV6-3 15
CSGGAGYGYTF few TRBJ1-2 TRBV20-1 11
CASSLGPTLYNEQFF . TRBJ2-1 TRBV7-2 15
CASSLVAGPYNEQFF many TRBJ2-1 TRBV5-1 15